The present TCR beta chain was sequenced within a study of Ad26.COV2.S vaccination and SARS-CoV-2 variants. Broader study findings: Vaccine recipients showed a spike-specific TCR breadth that was higher than in placebo recipients.

Only in-frame clones appear in the TCRdb table, and some are missing; sequencing was by immunoSEQ multiplex PCR. The sample carries about 180,000 clones, roughly 87% recorded once. As concerns this clone: Its antigen is undetermined.

CDR3 length: 13 amino acids. CDR1 and CDR2 (germline): MNHEY, SMNVEV (reference sequence). V was clipped by 0 bases and J by 5 bases, with 7 bases between them. The chain links TRBV27 to TRBJ1-2; D gene unclear. The sequence was obtained from a human donor who had recovered from COVID-19. Sequences were derived from peripheral blood, sampled after recovery from COVID-19. In nucleotides, the CDR3 is TGTGCCAGCAGTTTATCTAAGGCGTATGGCTACACCTTC. Protein sequence: CASSLSKAYGYTF.